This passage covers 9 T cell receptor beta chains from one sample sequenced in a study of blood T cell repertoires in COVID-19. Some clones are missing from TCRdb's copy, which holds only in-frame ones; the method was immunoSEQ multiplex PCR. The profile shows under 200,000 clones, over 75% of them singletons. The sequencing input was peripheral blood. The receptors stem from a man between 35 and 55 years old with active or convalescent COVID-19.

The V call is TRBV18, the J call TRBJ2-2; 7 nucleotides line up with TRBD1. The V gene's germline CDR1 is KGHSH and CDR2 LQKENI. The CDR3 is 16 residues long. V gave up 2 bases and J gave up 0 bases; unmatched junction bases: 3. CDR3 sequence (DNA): TGTGCCAGCTCACCAAAGGGGGCCGCGAACACCGGGGAGCTGTTTTTT. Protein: CASSPKGAANTGELFF.

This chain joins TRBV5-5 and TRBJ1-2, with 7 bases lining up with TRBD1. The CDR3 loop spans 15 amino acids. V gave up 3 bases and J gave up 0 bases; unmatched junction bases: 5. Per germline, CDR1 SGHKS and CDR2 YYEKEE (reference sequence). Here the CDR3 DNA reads TGTGCCAGCAGCTCAATTGGACAGGCTAACTATGGCTACACCTTC. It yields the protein CASSSIGQANYGYTF.

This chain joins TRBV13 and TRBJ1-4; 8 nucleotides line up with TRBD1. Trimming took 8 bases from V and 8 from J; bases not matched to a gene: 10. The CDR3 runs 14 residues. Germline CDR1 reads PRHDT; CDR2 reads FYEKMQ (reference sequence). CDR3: CASSQGQGAEKLFF. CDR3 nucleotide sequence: TGTGCCAGCTCCCAAGGGCAGGGGGCGGAAAAACTGTTTTTT.

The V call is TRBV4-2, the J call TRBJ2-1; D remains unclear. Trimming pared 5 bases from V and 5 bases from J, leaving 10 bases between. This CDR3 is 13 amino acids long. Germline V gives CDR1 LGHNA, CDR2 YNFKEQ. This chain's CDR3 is CASSFGANNEQFF. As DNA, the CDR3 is TGTGCCAGCAGCTTCGGAGCAAACAATGAGCAGTTCTTC.

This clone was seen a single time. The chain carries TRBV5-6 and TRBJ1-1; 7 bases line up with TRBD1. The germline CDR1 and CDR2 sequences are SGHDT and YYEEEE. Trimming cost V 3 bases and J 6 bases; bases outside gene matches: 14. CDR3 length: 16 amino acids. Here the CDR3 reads CASSWGPGQLRSEAFF. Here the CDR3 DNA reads TGTGCCAGCAGCTGGGGACCGGGACAGCTCCGCTCTGAAGCTTTCTTT. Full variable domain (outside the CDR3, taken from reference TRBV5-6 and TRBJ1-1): DAGVTQSPTHLIKTRGQQVTLRCSPKSGHDTVSWYQQALGQGPQFIFQYYEEEERQRGNFPDRFSGHQFPNYSSELNVNALLLGDSALYLCASSWGPGQLRSEAFFGQGTRLTVV.

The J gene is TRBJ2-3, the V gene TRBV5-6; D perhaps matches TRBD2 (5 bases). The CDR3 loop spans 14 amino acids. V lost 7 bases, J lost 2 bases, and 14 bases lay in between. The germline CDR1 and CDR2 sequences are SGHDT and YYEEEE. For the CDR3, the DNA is TGTGCCAGCGGAGTGTATAGCGTCACAGATACGCAGTATTTT. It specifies CASGVYSVTDTQYF.

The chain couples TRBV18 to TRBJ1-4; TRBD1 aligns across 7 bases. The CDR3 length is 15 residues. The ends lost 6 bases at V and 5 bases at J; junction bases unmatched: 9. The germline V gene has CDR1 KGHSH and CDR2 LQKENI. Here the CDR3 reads CASSFADRKNEKLFF. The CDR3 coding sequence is TGTGCCAGCTCGTTTGCGGACAGGAAGAATGAAAAACTGTTTTTT.

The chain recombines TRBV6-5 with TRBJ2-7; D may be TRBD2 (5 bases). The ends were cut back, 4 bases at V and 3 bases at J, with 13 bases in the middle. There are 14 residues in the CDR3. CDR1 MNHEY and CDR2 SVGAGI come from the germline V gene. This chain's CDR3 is CASSLRENYYEQYF. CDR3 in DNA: TGTGCCAGCAGTTTAAGGGAGAACTACTACGAGCAGTACTTC.

DNA of the CDR3: TGTGCCAGCAGTTACGATCTACGGGGTTCCTACGAGCAGTACTTC. Protein sequence: CASSYDLRGSYEQYF. The rearrangement links TRBV6-5 to TRBJ2-7; possibly TRBD2 for D (5 bases). The germline V gene has CDR1 MNHEY and CDR2 SVGAGI. Trimming cost V 2 bases and J 1 base, with 12 bases left between them. This CDR3 has 15 amino acids.